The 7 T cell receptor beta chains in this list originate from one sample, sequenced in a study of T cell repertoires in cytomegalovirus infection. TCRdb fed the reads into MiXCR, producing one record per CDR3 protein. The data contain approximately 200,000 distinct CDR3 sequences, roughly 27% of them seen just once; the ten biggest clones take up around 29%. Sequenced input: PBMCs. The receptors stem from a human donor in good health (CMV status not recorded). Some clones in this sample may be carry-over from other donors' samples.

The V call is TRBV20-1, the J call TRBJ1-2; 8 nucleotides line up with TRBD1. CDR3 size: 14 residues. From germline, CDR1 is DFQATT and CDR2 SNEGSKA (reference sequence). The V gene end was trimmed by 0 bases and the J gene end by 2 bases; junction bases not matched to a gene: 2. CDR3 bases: TGCAGTGCTAGAGATCCAGGGGGCAACTATGGCTACACCTTC. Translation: CSARDPGGNYGYTF.

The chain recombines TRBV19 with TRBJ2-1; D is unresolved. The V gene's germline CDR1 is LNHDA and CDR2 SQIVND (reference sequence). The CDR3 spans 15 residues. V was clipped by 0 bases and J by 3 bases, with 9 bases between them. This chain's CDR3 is CASSIDGRYYNEQFF. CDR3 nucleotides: TGTGCCAGTAGTATAGACGGGCGTTACTACAATGAGCAGTTCTTC. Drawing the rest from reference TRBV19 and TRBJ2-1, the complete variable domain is DGGITQSPKYLFRKEGQNVTLSCEQNLNHDAMYWYRQDPGQGLRLIYYSQIVNDFQKGDIAEGYSVSREKKESFPLTVTSAQKNPTAFYLCASSIDGRYYNEQFFGPGTRLTVL.

The CDR3 DNA reads as TGTGCCAGTACCACGGGACTAGCGTCCTACAATGAGCAGTTCTTC. This sequence encodes CASTTGLASYNEQFF. This chain links TRBV19 with TRBJ2-1; TRBD2 matches 10 bases. The CDR3 has 15 residues. From germline, CDR1 is LNHDA and CDR2 SQIVND (reference sequence). The V gene end was trimmed by 7 bases and the J gene end by 1 base; junction bases not matched to a gene: 4.

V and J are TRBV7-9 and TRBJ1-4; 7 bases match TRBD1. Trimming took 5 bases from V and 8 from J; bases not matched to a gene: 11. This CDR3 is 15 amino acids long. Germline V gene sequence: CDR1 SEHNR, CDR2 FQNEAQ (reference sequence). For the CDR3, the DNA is TGTGCCAGCAGCCTACCGACAGGGCTCGGCGAAAAACTGTTTTTT. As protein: CASSLPTGLGEKLFF. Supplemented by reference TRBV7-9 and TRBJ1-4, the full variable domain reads DTGVSQNPRHKITKRGQNVTFRCDPISEHNRLYWYRQTLGQGPEFLTYFQNEAQLEKSRLLSDRFSAERPKGSFSTLEIQRTEQGDSAMYLCASSLPTGLGEKLFFGSGTQLSVL.

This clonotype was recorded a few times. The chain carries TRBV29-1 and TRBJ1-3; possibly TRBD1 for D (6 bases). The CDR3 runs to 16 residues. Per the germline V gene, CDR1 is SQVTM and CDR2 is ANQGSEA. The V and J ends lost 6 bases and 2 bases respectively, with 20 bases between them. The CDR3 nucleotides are TGCAGCGTGGGGGGCGGCAGGGAAAATGCTGGAAACACCATATATTTT. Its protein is CSVGGGRENAGNTIYF.

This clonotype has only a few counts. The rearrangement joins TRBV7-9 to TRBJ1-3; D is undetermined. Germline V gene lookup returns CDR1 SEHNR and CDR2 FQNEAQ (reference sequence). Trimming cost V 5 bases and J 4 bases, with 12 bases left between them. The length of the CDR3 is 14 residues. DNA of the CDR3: TGTGCCAGCAGCCCCCAGCAAAGAGGAAACACCATATATTTT. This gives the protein CASSPQQRGNTIYF.

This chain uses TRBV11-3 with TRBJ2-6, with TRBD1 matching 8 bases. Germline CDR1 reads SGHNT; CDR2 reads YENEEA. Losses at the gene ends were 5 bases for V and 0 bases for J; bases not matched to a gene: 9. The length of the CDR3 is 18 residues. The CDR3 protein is CASSPGQVFSSGANVLTF. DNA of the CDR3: TGTGCCAGCAGCCCGGGACAGGTCTTTTCCTCTGGGGCCAACGTCCTGACTTTC.